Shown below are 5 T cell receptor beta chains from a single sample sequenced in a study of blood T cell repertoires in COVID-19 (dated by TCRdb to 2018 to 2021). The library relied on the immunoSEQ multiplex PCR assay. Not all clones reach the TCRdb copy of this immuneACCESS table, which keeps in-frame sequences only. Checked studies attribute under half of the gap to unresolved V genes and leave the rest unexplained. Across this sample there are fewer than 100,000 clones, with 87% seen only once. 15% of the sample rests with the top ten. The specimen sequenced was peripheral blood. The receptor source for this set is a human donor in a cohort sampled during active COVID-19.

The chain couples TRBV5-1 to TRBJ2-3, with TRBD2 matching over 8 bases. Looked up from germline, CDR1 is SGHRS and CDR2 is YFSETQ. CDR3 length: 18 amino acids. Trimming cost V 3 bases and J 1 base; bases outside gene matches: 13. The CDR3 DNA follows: TGCGCCAGCAGCTCCATAGTAGCGGGATCATCCCGCACAGATACGCAGTATTTT. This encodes CASSSIVAGSSRTDTQYF.

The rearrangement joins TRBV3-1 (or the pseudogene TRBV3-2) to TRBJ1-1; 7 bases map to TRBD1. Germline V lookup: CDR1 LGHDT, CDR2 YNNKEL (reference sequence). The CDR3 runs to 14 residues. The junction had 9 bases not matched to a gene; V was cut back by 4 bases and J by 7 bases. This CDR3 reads CASSLIGGEDEAFF. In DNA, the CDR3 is TGTGCCAGCAGCCTAATAGGGGGCGAAGATGAAGCTTTCTTT.

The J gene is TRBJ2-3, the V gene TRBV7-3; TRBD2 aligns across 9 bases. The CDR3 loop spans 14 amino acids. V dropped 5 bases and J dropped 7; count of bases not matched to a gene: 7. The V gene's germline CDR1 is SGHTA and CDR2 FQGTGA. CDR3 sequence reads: CASSPQAGGNTQYF. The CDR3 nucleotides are TGTGCCAGCAGCCCCCAGGCGGGAGGGAATACGCAGTATTTT.

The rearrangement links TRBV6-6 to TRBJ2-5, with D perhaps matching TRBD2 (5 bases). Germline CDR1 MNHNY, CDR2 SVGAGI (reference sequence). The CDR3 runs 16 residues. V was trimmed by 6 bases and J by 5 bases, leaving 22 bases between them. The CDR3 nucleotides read TGTGCCAGCAGCCGACTATACTTATACGGCGGGGAGACCCAGTACTTC. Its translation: CASSRLYLYGGETQYF.

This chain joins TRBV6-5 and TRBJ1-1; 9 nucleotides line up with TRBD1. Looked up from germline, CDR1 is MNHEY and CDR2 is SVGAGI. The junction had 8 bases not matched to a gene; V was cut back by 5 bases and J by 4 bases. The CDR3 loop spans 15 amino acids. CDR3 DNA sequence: TGTGCCAGCAGTCCTTGGGACAGGGCGGCCACTGAAGCTTTCTTT. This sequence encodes CASSPWDRAATEAFF.